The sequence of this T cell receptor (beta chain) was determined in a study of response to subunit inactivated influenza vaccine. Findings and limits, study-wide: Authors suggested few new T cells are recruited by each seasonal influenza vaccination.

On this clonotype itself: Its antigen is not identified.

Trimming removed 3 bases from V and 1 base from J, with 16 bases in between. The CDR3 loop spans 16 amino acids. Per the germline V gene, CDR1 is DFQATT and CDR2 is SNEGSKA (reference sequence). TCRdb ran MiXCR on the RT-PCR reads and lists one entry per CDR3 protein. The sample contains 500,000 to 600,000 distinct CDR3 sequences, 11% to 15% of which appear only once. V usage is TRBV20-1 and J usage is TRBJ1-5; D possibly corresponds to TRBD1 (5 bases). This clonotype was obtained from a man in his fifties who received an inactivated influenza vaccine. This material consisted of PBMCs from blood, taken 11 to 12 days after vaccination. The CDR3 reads CSARNLGGKSNQPQHF. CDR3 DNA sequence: TGCAGTGCTAGGAATTTGGGGGGGAAGAGCAATCAGCCCCAGCATTTT.